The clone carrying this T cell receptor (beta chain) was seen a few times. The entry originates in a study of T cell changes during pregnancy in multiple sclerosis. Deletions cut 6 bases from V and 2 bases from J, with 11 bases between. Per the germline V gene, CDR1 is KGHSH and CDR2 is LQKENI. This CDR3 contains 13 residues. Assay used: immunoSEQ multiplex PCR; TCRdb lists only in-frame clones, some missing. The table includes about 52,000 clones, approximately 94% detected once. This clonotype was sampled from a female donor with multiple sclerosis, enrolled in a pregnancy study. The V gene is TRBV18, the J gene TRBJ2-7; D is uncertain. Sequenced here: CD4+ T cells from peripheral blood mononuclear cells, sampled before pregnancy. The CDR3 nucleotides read TGTGCCAGCTCCGCCAGGTATACCTACGAGCAGTACTTC. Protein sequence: CASSARYTYEQYF.